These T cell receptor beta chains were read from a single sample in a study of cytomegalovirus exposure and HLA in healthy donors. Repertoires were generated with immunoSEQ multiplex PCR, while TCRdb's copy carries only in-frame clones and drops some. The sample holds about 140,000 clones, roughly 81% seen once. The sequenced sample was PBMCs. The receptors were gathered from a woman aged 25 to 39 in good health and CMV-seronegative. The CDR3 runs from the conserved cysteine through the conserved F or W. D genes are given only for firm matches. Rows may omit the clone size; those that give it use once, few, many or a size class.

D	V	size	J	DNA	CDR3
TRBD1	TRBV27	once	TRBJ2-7	TGTGCCAGCAGTTACCGGGACAGGGCATACGAGCAGTACTTC	CASSYRDRAYEQYF
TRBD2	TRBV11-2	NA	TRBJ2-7	TGTGCCAGCAGCTTAGGGACTAGCGGGGGGGCCTACGAGCAGTACTTC	CASSLGTSGGAYEQYF
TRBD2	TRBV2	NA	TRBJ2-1	TGTGCCAGCAGGGTAGGACTAGCGGGGGACAATGAGCAGTTCTTC	CASRVGLAGDNEQFF
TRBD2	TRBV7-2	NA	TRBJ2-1	TGTGCCAGCAGAACGGGGGGGGCCTACAATGAGCAGTTCTTC	CASRTGGAYNEQFF
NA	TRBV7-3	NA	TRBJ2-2	TGTGCCAGCAGCCAAACCAGGAACACCGGGGAGCTGTTTTTT	CASSQTRNTGELFF
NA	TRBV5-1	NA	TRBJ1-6	TGCGCCAGCAAACAAGGTAGCGCAGATAATTCACCCCTCCACTTT	CASKQGSADNSPLHF
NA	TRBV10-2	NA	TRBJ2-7	TGCGCCAGCAGGGAGGGGGCCTCTATTTACGAGCAGTACTTC	CASREGASIYEQYF
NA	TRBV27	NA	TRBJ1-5	TGTGCCAGCAGTCCGCTCAGGTTTAGCAATCAGCCCCAGCATTTT	CASSPLRFSNQPQHF
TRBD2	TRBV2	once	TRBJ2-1	TGTGCCAGCAGTGTAGATTCCAGCGGGGGGAACAATGAGCAGTTCTTC	CASSVDSSGGNNEQFF
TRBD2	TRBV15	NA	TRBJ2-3	TGTGCCACCAGTCACATAGCGGGGGGTCAACCTACGCAGTATTTT	CATSHIAGGQPTQYF
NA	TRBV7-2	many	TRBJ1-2	TGTGTCCCGGGGGGGAGCAACTATGGCTACACCTTC	CVPGGSNYGYTF
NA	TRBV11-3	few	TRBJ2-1	TGTGCCAGCAGCTTCGGTAGGGAGGATGAGCAGTTCTTC	CASSFGREDEQFF
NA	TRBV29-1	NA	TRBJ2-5	TGCAGCGTCCTTCAGGGGGGCCAAGAGACCCAGTACTTC	CSVLQGGQETQYF
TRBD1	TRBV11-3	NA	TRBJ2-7	TGTGCCAGCAGCTTCTCCGGGACAGGGTCCTACGAGCAGTACTTC	CASSFSGTGSYEQYF